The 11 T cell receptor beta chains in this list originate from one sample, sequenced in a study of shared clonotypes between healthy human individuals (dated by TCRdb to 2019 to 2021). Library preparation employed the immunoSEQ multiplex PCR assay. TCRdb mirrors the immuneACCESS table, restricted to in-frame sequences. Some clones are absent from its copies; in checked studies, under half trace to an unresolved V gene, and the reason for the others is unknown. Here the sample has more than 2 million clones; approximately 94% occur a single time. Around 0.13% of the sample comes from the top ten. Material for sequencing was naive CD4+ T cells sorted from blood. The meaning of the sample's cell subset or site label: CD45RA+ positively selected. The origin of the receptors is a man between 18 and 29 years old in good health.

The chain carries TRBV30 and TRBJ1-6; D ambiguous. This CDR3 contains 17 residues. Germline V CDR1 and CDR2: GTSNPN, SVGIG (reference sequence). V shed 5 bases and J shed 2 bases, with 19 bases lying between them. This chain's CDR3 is CAWQRTVRRAYNSPLHF. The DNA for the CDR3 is TGTGCCTGGCAAAGGACTGTCAGACGGGCCTATAATTCACCCCTCCACTTT.

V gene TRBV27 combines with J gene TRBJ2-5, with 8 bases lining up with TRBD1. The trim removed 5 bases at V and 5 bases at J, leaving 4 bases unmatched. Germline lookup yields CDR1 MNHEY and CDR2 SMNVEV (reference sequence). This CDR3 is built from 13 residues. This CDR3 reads CASSPYRGETQYF. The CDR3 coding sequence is TGTGCCAGCAGTCCATACAGGGGGGAGACCCAGTACTTC.

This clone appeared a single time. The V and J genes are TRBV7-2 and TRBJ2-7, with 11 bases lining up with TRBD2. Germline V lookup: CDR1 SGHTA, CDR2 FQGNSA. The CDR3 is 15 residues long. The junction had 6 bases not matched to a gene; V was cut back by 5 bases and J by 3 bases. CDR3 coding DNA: TGTGCCAGCAGCCTAGGACTAGCGGGCTTCTACGAGCAGTACTTC. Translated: CASSLGLAGFYEQYF.

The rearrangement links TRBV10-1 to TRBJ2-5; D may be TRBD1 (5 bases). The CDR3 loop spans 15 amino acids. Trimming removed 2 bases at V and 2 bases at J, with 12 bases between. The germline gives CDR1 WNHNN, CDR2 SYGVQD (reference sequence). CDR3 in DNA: TGCGCCAGCAGTGAGCGCTCAGGGAATCAAGAGACCCAGTACTTC. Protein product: CASSERSGNQETQYF.

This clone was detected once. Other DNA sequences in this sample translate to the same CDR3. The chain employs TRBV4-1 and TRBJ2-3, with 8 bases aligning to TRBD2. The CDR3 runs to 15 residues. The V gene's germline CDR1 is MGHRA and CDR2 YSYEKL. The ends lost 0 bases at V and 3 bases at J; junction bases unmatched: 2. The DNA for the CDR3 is TGCGCCAGCAGCCAAGAAGGCGGGAGGACAGATACGCAGTATTTT. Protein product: CASSQEGGRTDTQYF.

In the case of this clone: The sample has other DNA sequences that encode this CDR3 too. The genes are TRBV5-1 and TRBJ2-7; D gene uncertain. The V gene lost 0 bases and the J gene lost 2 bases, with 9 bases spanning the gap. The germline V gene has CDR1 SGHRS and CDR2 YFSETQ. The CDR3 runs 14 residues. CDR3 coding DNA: TGCGCCAGCAGCTTGGGTCCAGGCGCCTACGAGCAGTACTTC. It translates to CASSLGPGAYEQYF.

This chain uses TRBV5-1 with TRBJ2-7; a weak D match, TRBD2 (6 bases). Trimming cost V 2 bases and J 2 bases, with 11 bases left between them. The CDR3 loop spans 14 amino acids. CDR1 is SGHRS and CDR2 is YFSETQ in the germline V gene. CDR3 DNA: TGCGCCAGCAGCTTCGGAGGGGACCCCTACGAGCAGTACTTC. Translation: CASSFGGDPYEQYF.

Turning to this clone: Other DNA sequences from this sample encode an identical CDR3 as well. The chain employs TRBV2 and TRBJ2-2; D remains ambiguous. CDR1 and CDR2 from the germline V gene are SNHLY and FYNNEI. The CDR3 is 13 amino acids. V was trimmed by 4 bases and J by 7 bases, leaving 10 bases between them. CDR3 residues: CASSASAGGELFF. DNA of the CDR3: TGTGCCAGCAGTGCCAGCGCCGGCGGGGAGCTGTTTTTT.

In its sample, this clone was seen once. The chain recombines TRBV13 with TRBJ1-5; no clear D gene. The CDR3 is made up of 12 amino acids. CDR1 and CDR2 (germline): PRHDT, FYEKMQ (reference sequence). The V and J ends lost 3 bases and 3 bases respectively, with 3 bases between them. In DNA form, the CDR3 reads TGTGCCAGCAGCTTCCCCAATCAGCCCCAGCATTTT. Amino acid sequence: CASSFPNQPQHF. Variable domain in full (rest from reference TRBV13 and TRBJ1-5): AAGVIQSPRHLIKEKRETATLKCYPIPRHDTVYWYQQGPGQDPQFLISFYEKMQSDKGSIPDRFSAQQFSDYHSELNMSSLELGDSALYFCASSFPNQPQHFGDGTRLSIL.

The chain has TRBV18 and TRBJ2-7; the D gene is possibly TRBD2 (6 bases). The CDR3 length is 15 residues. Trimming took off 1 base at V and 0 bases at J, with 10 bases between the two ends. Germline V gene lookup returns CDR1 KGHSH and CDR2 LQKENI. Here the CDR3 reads CASSPQEGSSYEQYF. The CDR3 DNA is TGTGCCAGCTCACCACAGGAGGGGAGCTCCTACGAGCAGTACTTC.

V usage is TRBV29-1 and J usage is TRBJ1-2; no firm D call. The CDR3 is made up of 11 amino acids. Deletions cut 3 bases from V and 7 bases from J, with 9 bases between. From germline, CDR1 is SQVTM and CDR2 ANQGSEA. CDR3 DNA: TGCAGCGTTGATAGTGGGTTTGGCTACACCTTC. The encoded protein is CSVDSGFGYTF.